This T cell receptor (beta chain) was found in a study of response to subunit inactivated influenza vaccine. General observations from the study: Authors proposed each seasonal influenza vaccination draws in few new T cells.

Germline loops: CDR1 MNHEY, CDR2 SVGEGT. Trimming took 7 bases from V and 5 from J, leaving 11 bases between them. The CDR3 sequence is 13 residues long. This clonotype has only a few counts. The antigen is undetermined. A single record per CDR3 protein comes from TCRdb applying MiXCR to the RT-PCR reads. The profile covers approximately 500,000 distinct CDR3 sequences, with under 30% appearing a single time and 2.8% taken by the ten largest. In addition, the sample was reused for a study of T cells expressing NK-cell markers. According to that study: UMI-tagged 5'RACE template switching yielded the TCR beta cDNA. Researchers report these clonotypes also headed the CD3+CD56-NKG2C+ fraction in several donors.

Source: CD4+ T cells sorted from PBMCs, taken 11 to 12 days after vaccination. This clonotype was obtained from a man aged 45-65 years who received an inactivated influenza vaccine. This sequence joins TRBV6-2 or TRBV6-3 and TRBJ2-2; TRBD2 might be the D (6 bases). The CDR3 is CASTRTITGELFF. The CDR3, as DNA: TGTGCCAGCACACGGACTATAACCGGGGAGCTGTTTTTT.